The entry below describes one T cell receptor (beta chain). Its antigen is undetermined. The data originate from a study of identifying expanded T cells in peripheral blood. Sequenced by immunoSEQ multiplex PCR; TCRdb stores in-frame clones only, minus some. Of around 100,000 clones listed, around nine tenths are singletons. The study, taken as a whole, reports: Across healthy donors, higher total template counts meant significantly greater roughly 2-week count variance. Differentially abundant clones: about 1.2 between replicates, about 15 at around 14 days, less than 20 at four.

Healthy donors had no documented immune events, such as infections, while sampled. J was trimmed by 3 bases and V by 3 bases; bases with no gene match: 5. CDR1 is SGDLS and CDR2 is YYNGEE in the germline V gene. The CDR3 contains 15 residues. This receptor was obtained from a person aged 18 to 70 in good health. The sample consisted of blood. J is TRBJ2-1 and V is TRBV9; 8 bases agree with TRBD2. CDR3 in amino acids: CASSEAAGDYNEQFF. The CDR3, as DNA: TGTGCCAGCAGCGAGGCAGCGGGGGACTACAATGAGCAGTTCTTC.